Below are 21 T cell receptor beta chains sequenced from a single sample in a study of cytomegalovirus exposure and HLA in healthy donors. Here immunoSEQ multiplex PCR was the method, and the copy in TCRdb shows in-frame clones only, minus some. The sample gives roughly 120,000 clones, 88% of which show up once; about 4.4% is in the top ten. Input material: PBMCs. These receptors all come from a man younger than 35 in good health and CMV-seropositive.

The J gene is TRBJ1-2, the V gene TRBV7-9; 7 positions agree with TRBD1. Trimming took 4 bases from V and 6 from J; bases not matched to a gene: 17. The germline CDR1 and CDR2 sequences are SEHNR and FQNEAQ (reference sequence). The CDR3 length is 17 residues. The CDR3 loop reads CASSSVWDSLLEDGYTF. DNA of the CDR3: TGTGCCAGCAGCTCCGTTTGGGACAGTCTCCTAGAAGATGGCTACACCTTC.

The chain carries TRBV11-3 and TRBJ2-5; D may be TRBD1 (6 bases). The CDR3 loop spans 13 amino acids. Trimming left V 5 bases short and J 3 bases short, with 10 bases between. Germline-derived CDR1 and CDR2 are SGHNT and YENEEA. Here the CDR3 reads CASSLTGKETQYF. In nucleotides, the CDR3 is TGTGCCAGCAGCCTAACAGGGAAAGAGACCCAGTACTTC. Together with reference TRBV11-3 and TRBJ2-5, the CDR3 gives the full variable domain: EAGVVQSPRYKIIEKKQPVAFWCNPISGHNTLYWYLQNLGQGPELLIRYENEEAVDDSQLPKDRFSAERLKGVDSTLKIQPAELGDSAVYLCASSLTGKETQYFGPGTRLLVL.

The V and J genes are TRBV6-4 and TRBJ2-2, with D tentatively TRBD1 (5 bases). The V end lost 4 bases, the J end lost 1 base, and 7 bases lay between the germline ends. Germline V CDR1 and CDR2: MRHNA, SNTAGT. The CDR3 is made up of 14 amino acids. The CDR3 nucleotides are TGTGCCAGCAGTGGGCAGGGGAACACCGGGGAGCTGTTTTTT. Translation gives CASSGQGNTGELFF.

The V gene is TRBV2, the J gene TRBJ2-5; D is undetermined. The V and J ends lost 2 bases and 2 bases respectively, with 6 bases between them. Germline V gene lookup returns CDR1 SNHLY and CDR2 FYNNEI. The CDR3 is made up of 13 amino acids. CDR3 loop: CASSETVQETQYF. In DNA form, the CDR3 reads TGTGCCAGCAGTGAAACAGTACAAGAGACCCAGTACTTC. Variable domain in full (rest from reference TRBV2 and TRBJ2-5): EPEVTQTPSHQVTQMGQEVILRCVPISNHLYFYWYRQILGQKVEFLVSFYNNEISEKSEIFDDQFSVERPDGSNFTLKIRSTKLEDSAMYFCASSETVQETQYFGPGTRLLVL.

The chain couples TRBV27 to TRBJ1-6; D is unresolved. V lost 3 bases and J 0 bases, leaving 12 bases between the germline ends. Germline V gene sequence: CDR1 MNHEY, CDR2 SMNVEV (reference sequence). CDR3 length: 17 residues. CDR3 in amino acids: CASSLRAVLSYNSPLHF. The CDR3 nucleotides are TGTGCCAGCAGTTTGAGGGCAGTACTCTCCTATAATTCACCCCTCCACTTT.

This clone has only a few counts. The gene calls are TRBV6-6 and TRBJ2-7, with 9 nucleotides matching TRBD2. The CDR3 has 14 amino acids. Germline CDR1 reads MNHNY; CDR2 reads SVGAGI (reference sequence). V gave up 2 bases and J gave up 5 bases; unmatched junction bases: 4. Here the CDR3 reads CASSYETSGHEQYF. DNA of the CDR3: TGTGCCAGCAGTTACGAGACTAGCGGCCACGAGCAGTACTTC.

This sequence joins TRBV6-1 and TRBJ1-5; D perhaps matches TRBD1 (6 bases). V was clipped by 3 bases and J by 6 bases, with 12 bases between them. The V gene's germline CDR1 is MNHNS and CDR2 SASEGT. The CDR3 runs to 14 residues. CDR3 in amino acids: CASSEARGGQPQHF. In DNA form, the CDR3 reads TGTGCCAGCAGTGAGGCAAGGGGGGGTCAGCCCCAGCATTTT.

V gene TRBV5-1 combines with J gene TRBJ1-1; 8 bases match TRBD1. Germline CDR1 reads SGHRS; CDR2 reads YFSETQ. V lost 4 bases, J lost 4 bases, and 6 bases stayed unmatched. The length of the CDR3 is 14 residues. The CDR3 region is CASSVGQGSTEAFF. In DNA form, the CDR3 reads TGCGCCAGCAGCGTAGGACAGGGCTCCACTGAAGCTTTCTTT. Full variable domain (rest looked up from reference TRBV5-1 and TRBJ1-1): KAGVTQTPRYLIKTRGQQVTLSCSPISGHRSVSWYQQTPGQGLQFLFEYFSETQRNKGNFPGRFSGRQFSNSRSEMNVSTLELGDSALYLCASSVGQGSTEAFFGQGTRLTVV.

J is TRBJ2-6 and V is TRBV19; the D is unclear. This CDR3 region has 15 residues. CDR1 is LNHDA and CDR2 is SQIVND in the germline V gene (reference sequence). The V end lost 4 bases, the J end lost 0 bases, and 7 bases lay between the germline ends. Here the CDR3 reads CASSRDNSGANVLTF. CDR3 bases: TGTGCCAGTAGTAGAGACAACTCTGGGGCCAACGTCCTGACTTTC.

The chain recombines TRBV30 with TRBJ1-4; D may be TRBD1 (5 bases). CDR1 is GTSNPN and CDR2 is SVGIG in the germline V gene (reference sequence). V was cut by 8 bases and J by 5 bases, with 9 bases left in between. There are 11 residues in the CDR3. This chain's CDR3 is CASGANEKLFF. As DNA, the CDR3 is TGTGCCAGCGGGGCGAATGAAAAACTGTTTTTT.

The chain couples TRBV7-9 to TRBJ1-4; D not resolved. CDR3 size: 14 residues. Trimming took 5 bases from V and 12 from J, leaving 19 bases between them. Germline lookup yields CDR1 SEHNR and CDR2 FQNEAQ (reference sequence). This chain's CDR3 is CASSPGRELTELFF. The CDR3 DNA follows: TGTGCCAGCAGCCCTGGACGGGAGCTAACTGAACTGTTTTTT.

The genes are TRBV6-5 and TRBJ1-2; possible D gene TRBD1, 6 bases. Germline CDR1 reads MNHEY; CDR2 reads SVGAGI. The CDR3 spans 13 residues. The V end lost 2 bases, the J end lost 5 bases, and 9 bases lay between the germline ends. The CDR3 region is CASSYGDTYGYTF. In nucleotides, the CDR3 is TGTGCCAGCAGTTACGGGGACACATATGGCTACACCTTC.

This chain joins TRBV7-2 and TRBJ1-6, with a tentative D call TRBD1 (6 bases). CDR1 is SGHTA, CDR2 FQGNSA, per germline. The CDR3 runs to 14 residues. V gave up 5 bases and J gave up 10 bases, with 15 bases separating them. CDR3 coding DNA: TGTGCCAGCAGCAAGGGACATGGAGGATCACCCCTCCACTTT. Translation gives CASSKGHGGSPLHF.

This rearrangement joins TRBV6-5 to TRBJ2-1; weak D call: TRBD2 (5 bases). V was trimmed by 6 bases and J by 8 bases, leaving 8 bases between them. This CDR3 has 11 amino acids. Looked up from germline, CDR1 is MNHEY and CDR2 is SVGAGI. CDR3 in amino acids: CASRGGYEQFF. CDR3 bases: TGTGCCAGCAGAGGAGGATATGAGCAGTTCTTC.

This sequence joins TRBV5-4 and TRBJ1-1; no clear D. CDR1 is SGHNT and CDR2 is YYREEE in the germline V gene (reference sequence). This CDR3 spans 14 amino acids. Trimming removed 0 bases at V and 1 base at J, with 7 bases between. The CDR3 DNA is TGTGCCAGCAGCTTGGGGGCCGAGAACACTGAAGCTTTCTTT. Protein product: CASSLGAENTEAFF.

This sequence joins TRBV5-6 and TRBJ2-3, with 8 nucleotides matching TRBD2. Trimming took 0 bases from V and 5 from J; bases not matched to a gene: 5. Germline values: CDR1 SGHDT, CDR2 YYEEEE. CDR3 length equals 15 residues. In DNA, the CDR3 is TGTGCCAGCAGCTTGGCGGGGGGGCCGGTAGATACGCAGTATTTT. The encoded protein is CASSLAGGPVDTQYF.

The rearrangement joins TRBV7-2 to TRBJ1-1, with D unresolved. In germline, CDR1 is SGHTA, CDR2 FQGNSA. The CDR3 runs 14 residues. V lost 5 bases to trimming and J lost 0 bases, with 10 bases between them. CDR3 residues: CASSRGRMNTEAFF. The CDR3, as DNA: TGTGCCAGCAGCCGCGGAAGGATGAACACTGAAGCTTTCTTT.

The chain joins TRBV10-3 to TRBJ1-4; 9 positions agree with TRBD1. Per the germline V gene, CDR1 is ENHRY and CDR2 is SYGVKD. After removal of 3 bases from V and 6 bases from J, the junction contained 8 bases not matched to a gene. The CDR3 totals 16 residues. This CDR3 is CAISDYRGRGDEKLFF. DNA for the CDR3: TGTGCCATCAGTGACTACAGGGGGCGAGGAGATGAAAAACTGTTTTTT.

The chain couples TRBV5-1 to TRBJ2-5, with D possibly matching TRBD2 (5 bases). Germline assignment: CDR1 SGHRS and CDR2 YFSETQ. Deletions cut 0 bases from V and 3 bases from J, with 9 bases between. This CDR3 contains 14 residues. CDR3 nucleotides: TGCGCCAGCAGCTTGGTAGGTAGCGAAGAGACCCAGTACTTC. This sequence encodes CASSLVGSEETQYF.

This clone was detected only once. The V call is TRBV2, the J call TRBJ1-5; TRBD1 matches 7 bases. CDR3 size: 20 residues. Trimming removed 5 bases from V and 0 bases from J; junction bases left unmatched: 19. Germline V CDR1 and CDR2: SNHLY, FYNNEI. CDR3 coding DNA: TGTGCCAGCAGTAACCAAAAGACAGGGCCCGGACCTTATAGCAATCAGCCCCAGCATTTT. This translates into CASSNQKTGPGPYSNQPQHF.

This clone came up once. V gene TRBV28 combines with J gene TRBJ1-2; 7 nucleotides line up with TRBD1. This CDR3 region has 14 residues. Germline V CDR1 and CDR2: MDHEN, SYDVKM. Trimming at V came to 9 bases and at J to 4 bases, leaving 11 bases not matched to a gene. The CDR3 sequence is CASFTRQGFYGYTF. In DNA form, the CDR3 reads TGTGCCAGTTTTACGAGACAGGGCTTCTATGGCTACACCTTC.